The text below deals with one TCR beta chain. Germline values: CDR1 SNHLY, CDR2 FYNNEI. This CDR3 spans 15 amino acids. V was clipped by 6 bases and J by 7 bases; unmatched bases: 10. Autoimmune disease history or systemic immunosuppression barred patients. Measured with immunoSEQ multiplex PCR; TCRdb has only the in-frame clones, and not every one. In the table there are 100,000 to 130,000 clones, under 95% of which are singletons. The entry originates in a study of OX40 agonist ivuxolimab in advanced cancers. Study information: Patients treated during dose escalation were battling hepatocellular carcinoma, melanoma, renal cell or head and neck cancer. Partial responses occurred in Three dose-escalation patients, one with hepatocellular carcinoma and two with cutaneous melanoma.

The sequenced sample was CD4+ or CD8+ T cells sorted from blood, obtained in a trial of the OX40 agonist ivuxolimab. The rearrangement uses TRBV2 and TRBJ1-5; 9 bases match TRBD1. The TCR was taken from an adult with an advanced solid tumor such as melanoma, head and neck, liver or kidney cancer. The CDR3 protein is CASSRMGQGVQPQHF. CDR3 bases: TGTGCCAGCAGCCGGATGGGACAGGGAGTACAGCCCCAGCATTTT.